The rows below give T cell receptor beta chains drawn from one sample of a study of blood T cell repertoires in COVID-19. Profiling relied on immunoSEQ multiplex PCR, and the TCRdb table lists in-frame clones only, not all of them. Of fewer than 300,000 clones in the sample, around three quarters were seen once. Sequencing was done on a sample of peripheral blood. Receptor source: a woman older than 75 with acute or convalescent COVID-19. Each CDR3 is given without its conserved first and last residue. The listing skips clone size in some rows; elsewhere it reads once, few, many or a size class.

j_gene | v_gene | abundance | CDR3aa
TRBJ2-1 | TRBV19 | . | ASRRQADNEQF
TRBJ2-1 | TRBV27 | . | ASSKGQGSYNEQF
TRBJ2-5 | TRBV18 | . | ASGILAGETQY
TRBJ2-3 | TRBV7-9 | . | ASSLWGDTQY
TRBJ2-3 | TRBV20-1 | . | SASSLAGVYTDTQY
TRBJ1-4 | TRBV6-1 | few | ASSEDGAFSEKLF
TRBJ1-5 | TRBV19 | . | ASSRIRQSNQPQH
TRBJ1-6 | TRBV5-1 | many | ASSLWAGRSYNSPLH
TRBJ2-1 | TRBV12-3/TRBV12-4 | . | ASSLSSYNEQF
TRBJ2-7 | TRBV19 | . | ASSRTGTGDREQY
TRBJ1-1 | TRBV5-1 | . | ASSSSGTGGTEAF
TRBJ2-3 | TRBV5-4 | . | ASSLAQRGVTDTQY
TRBJ2-5 | TRBV5-1 | . | ASSPGLAGGETQY
TRBJ2-1 | TRBV9 | few | ASSTRQGMGYNEQF
TRBJ2-5 | TRBV4-1 | few | ASSQGTVSGPQETQY
TRBJ2-7 | TRBV19 | few | ASSIGRGPLYEQY
TRBJ1-6 | TRBV3-1/TRBV3-2 | few | ASSQGALYNSPLH
TRBJ2-3 | TRBV7-2 | . | ASSLLRGGGADTQY
TRBJ1-1 | TRBV7-9 | . | ASSLQGAAAEAF
TRBJ1-6 | TRBV4-3 | few | ASSQVLKNGYNSPLH
TRBJ1-2 | TRBV19 | few | ASMGTGRQRYT
TRBJ1-1 | TRBV6-6 | . | ASSYNILNTEAF
TRBJ2-1 | TRBV4-2 | . | ASSQSTRRGPNEQF
TRBJ2-1 | TRBV6-6 | . | ASSYSGRGTYNEQF
TRBJ1-4 | TRBV15 | . | ATSRGSGENEKLF
TRBJ1-4 | TRBV2 | . | ASSGGGQGKRYAPWELF
TRBJ1-1 | TRBV29-1 | . | SVGTGSMNTEAF
TRBJ2-5 | TRBV19 | . | ASSIAETQY
TRBJ2-3 | TRBV6-2/TRBV6-3 | . | ASSYPGRAVQGTQY
TRBJ1-2 | TRBV19 | . | ASSIAARRRGQNYGYT
TRBJ1-1 | TRBV6-6 | many | ASSYDGGNTEAF
TRBJ1-6 | TRBV2 | . | ASSPALTGTSPLH
TRBJ1-6 | TRBV13 | once | ASSLMGSSPLH
TRBJ2-5 | TRBV2 | . | ASRLERARQETQY
TRBJ2-5 | TRBV2 | . | ASRLAGVPETQY
TRBJ1-5 | TRBV18 | few | ASSRGQAWSNQPQH
TRBJ1-4 | TRBV3-1/TRBV3-2 | . | ASSQDRQGSEKLF
TRBJ2-2 | TRBV19 | . | ASSASGTSGAGELF
TRBJ2-5 | TRBV18 | few | ASSRTGGSTSGQETQY
TRBJ1-2 | TRBV7-7 | few | ASSSLRDFSYGYT
TRBJ2-2 | TRBV6-5 | few | ASRSRALSTGELF
TRBJ2-7 | TRBV5-4 | . | ASRAGTDSYEQY
TRBJ1-4 | TRBV19 | once | ASSFRGQGKEKLF
TRBJ2-3 | TRBV5-8 | . | ASSLGGPSPDTQY
TRBJ1-5 | TRBV4-2 | . | ASSQGTFLSNQPQH
TRBJ1-2 | TRBV6-5 | few | ASSIDRGIGGYT
TRBJ2-1 | TRBV7-8 | . | ASSWTGGNEQF